This T cell receptor beta chain derives from a study of blood T cell repertoires in COVID-19. Trimming shortened V by 9 bases and J by 3 bases, and 15 bases separated the two germline ends. The CDR3 has 13 amino acids. CDR1 is SGHTA and CDR2 is FQGNSA in the germline V gene. As originally analysed: Reference gene primers were amplified, and this amplification served to estimate nucleated cell counts. The repertoire was sequenced with immunoSEQ multiplex PCR; TCRdb's copy has only in-frame clones and lacks some. The DNA gave D and trimming, while V, J and clone size come from that table. The repertoire consists of a few hundred thousand clones, with roughly nine tenths occurring once and the leading ten covering 1% to 1.5%.

The sample consisted of peripheral blood. The sequence was collected from a man aged 35-49 years with acute or convalescent COVID-19. The chain uses TRBV7-2 and TRBJ2-7, with TRBD1 as a possible D gene (6 bases). The CDR3 loop reads CASLQGHRYEQYF. For the CDR3, the DNA is TGTGCCAGTCTCCAGGGACACCGCTACGAGCAGTACTTC.